This TCR beta chain was captured by sequencing in a study of T cells in Graves' hyperthyroidism and ophthalmopathy. Study outcomes and limitations: It was a median about 6 months before onset that the model predicted ophthalmopathy.

This clonotype was seen a single time. Its cognate antigen is unknown. Patients having uncontrolled infection, another autoimmune disease, pregnancy or lactation were not included. The authors obtained PBMCs from over 8.5 ml of fresh peripheral blood. This CDR3 contains 13 residues. Germline CDR1 reads SGHDT; CDR2 reads YYEEEE. The V end was cut by 4 bases, the J end by 6 bases, with 12 bases between. The TCR beta CDR3 regions underwent amplification using RNA transcripts as the source. The HTBI primer set served for first-round RT-PCR of the TCR CDR3. TCRdb analysed the multiplex PCR reads with MiXCR anew, one entry per CDR3 protein. The sample yields over 250,000 distinct CDR3 sequences, approximately 20% seen once.

Sequences were obtained from blood. The TCR was taken from a man aged 25 to 45 with Graves' ophthalmopathy. V usage is TRBV5-6 and J usage is TRBJ2-3; perhaps TRBD1 as D (5 bases). The CDR3 sequence: CASSEKGRDTQYF. Written as DNA, the CDR3 is TGTGCCAGCAGCGAAAAGGGGCGGGATACGCAGTATTTT.